This T cell receptor beta chain stems from a study of technical replicates of blood from a handful of donors. Clones were read by immunoSEQ multiplex PCR, and TCRdb kept only the in-frame ones, dropping some. The sample comprises 50,000 to 65,000 clones, 80% to 95% of which are singletons, and 3.5% to 5.5% rests with the top ten. Between the trimmed V and J ends, which lost 5 bases and 12 bases, there was a span of 18 bases. The CDR3 extends over 13 amino acids. Germline-derived CDR1 and CDR2 are SGHDT and YYEEEE. The sample was PBMCs. V and J are TRBV5-6 and TRBJ2-1; maybe TRBD1 (5 bases). This sequence was found in a human donor in good health. Some clones in this sample may be carry-over from other donors' samples. The CDR3 DNA is TGTGCCAGCAGAACTCCTCAGGGCCAGGGGCAGTTCTTC. This codes for CASRTPQGQGQFF.